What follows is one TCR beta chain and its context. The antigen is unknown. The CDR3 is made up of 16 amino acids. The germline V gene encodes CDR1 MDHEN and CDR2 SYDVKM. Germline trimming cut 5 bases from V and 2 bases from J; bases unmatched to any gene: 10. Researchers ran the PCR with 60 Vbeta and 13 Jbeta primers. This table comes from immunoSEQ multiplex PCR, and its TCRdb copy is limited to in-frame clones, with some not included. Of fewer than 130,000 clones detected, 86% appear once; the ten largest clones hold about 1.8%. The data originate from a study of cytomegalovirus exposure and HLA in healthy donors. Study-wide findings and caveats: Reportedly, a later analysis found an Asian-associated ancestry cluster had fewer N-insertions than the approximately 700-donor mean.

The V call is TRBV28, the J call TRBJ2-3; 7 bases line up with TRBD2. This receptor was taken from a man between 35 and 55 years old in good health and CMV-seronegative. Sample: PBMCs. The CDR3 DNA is TGTGCCAGCAGTACCCCGGCTAGCGGAGACACAGATACGCAGTATTTT. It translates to CASSTPASGDTDTQYF.